The 31 T cell receptor beta chains in this list originate from one sample, sequenced in a study of blood T cell repertoires in COVID-19. Assay used: immunoSEQ multiplex PCR; TCRdb lists only in-frame clones, some missing. The sample has 270,000 or so clones, less than 90% seen once; the top ten hold about 14%. The source material was peripheral blood. These TCRs come from a human donor in a cohort sampled during active COVID-19.

The rearrangement joins TRBV28 to TRBJ2-7; 10 nucleotides line up with TRBD1. Germline values: CDR1 MDHEN, CDR2 SYDVKM. The CDR3 runs to 15 residues. V gave up 3 bases and J gave up 5 bases; unmatched junction bases: 7. CDR3 amino acids: CASSLIDRGRDEQYF. In DNA, the CDR3 is TGTGCCAGCAGTTTGATCGACAGGGGGCGCGACGAGCAGTACTTC.

The rearrangement uses TRBV6-5 and TRBJ2-1; 11 positions agree with TRBD2. Germline CDR1 MNHEY, CDR2 SVGAGI. The CDR3 covers 15 residues. J lost 5 bases, V lost 7 bases, and 7 bases had no gene match. The CDR3 sequence: CASNPSGRMDNEQFF. The CDR3 nucleotides are TGTGCCAGCAACCCTAGCGGGAGGATGGACAATGAGCAGTTCTTC.

As for this clone: Because the CDR3's place on the DNA is in doubt, the DNA is left out and the CDR3 is given as listed by TCRdb. The CDR3 here is CASSPTSGRAGITMSSSSGPKFF. The V gene is TRBV6-6, the J gene TRBJ2-1; TRBD2 is the table's D call and was not checked against the DNA. Looked up from germline, CDR1 is MNHNY and CDR2 is SVGAGI (reference sequence). The CDR3 is 23 amino acids in total, end residues counted.

The chain employs TRBV30 and TRBJ1-4; D is unresolved. V shed 4 bases and J shed 8 bases, with 14 bases lying between them. Germline V gene sequence: CDR1 GTSNPN, CDR2 SVGIG (reference sequence). This CDR3 has 13 amino acids. DNA for the CDR3: TGTGCCTGGATGGCAAGAGGAGGGGAAAAACTGTTTTTT. This codes for CAWMARGGEKLFF.

The V call is TRBV27, the J call TRBJ1-5; maybe TRBD1 (6 bases). The CDR3 has 13 residues. V shed 5 bases and J shed 15 bases, with 20 bases lying between them. Germline CDR1 and CDR2: MNHEY and SMNVEV (reference sequence). CDR3 coding DNA: TGTGCCAGCAGTCGATCCCTACAGGGAGCCCCGCATTTT. Protein product: CASSRSLQGAPHF.

The V call is TRBV18, the J call TRBJ1-1; 8 bases line up with TRBD1. Germline V gives CDR1 KGHSH, CDR2 LQKENI. The CDR3 consists of 14 residues. V gave up 6 bases and J gave up 1 base; unmatched junction bases: 4. CDR3 sequence: CASSPGTGNTEAFF. The CDR3 DNA is TGTGCCAGCTCCCCCGGGACAGGGAACACTGAAGCTTTCTTT.

The CDR3 DNA reads as TGTGCCAGCAGCAACCGGGGGAAGCCCGGGGAGCTGTTTTTT. It codes for CASSNRGKPGELFF. This chain joins TRBV7-2 and TRBJ2-2; TRBD2 might be the D (6 bases). CDR1 is SGHTA, CDR2 FQGNSA, per germline. The germline V and J ends were trimmed by 5 bases and 6 bases, with 13 bases remaining between them. This CDR3 has 14 residues.

This clone appeared a single time. J is TRBJ1-5 and V is TRBV4-2, with 9 bases identical to TRBD1. CDR3 length equals 16 residues. Germline CDR1 reads LGHNA; CDR2 reads YNFKEQ. Unmatched junction bases numbered 5, after V lost 4 bases and J lost 1 base. The CDR3 protein is CASSLEQGASNQPQHF. The CDR3 DNA reads as TGTGCCAGCAGCCTAGAACAGGGGGCCAGCAATCAGCCCCAGCATTTT.

As to this clone: At the DNA level, this CDR3 is encoded by other sequences in the same sample as well. The V call is TRBV5-1, the J call TRBJ2-1, with TRBD2 matching over 12 bases. Unmatched junction bases numbered 2, after V lost 1 base and J lost 6 bases. Germline lookup yields CDR1 SGHRS and CDR2 YFSETQ. The CDR3 has 15 amino acids. CDR3 loop: CASSLKLAGGNEQFF. DNA of the CDR3: TGCGCCAGCAGCTTGAAACTAGCGGGAGGCAATGAGCAGTTCTTC.

The rearrangement uses TRBV4-3 and TRBJ1-4; D not resolved. V was shortened by 5 bases and J by 0 bases, with 7 bases between the two germline ends. Germline CDR1 reads LGHNA; CDR2 reads YSLEER. The CDR3 has 14 amino acids. The CDR3 coding sequence is TGCGCCAGCAGCGCAGAACCAACTAATGAAAAACTGTTTTTT. It is translated as CASSAEPTNEKLFF.

This clone was counted only a few times. The chain recombines TRBV5-6 with TRBJ2-2; 10 bases align to TRBD2. The CDR3 consists of 18 residues. V was pared by 2 bases and J by 1 base, with 8 bases of the junction left unmatched. Per germline, CDR1 SGHDT and CDR2 YYEEEE. CDR3 sequence (DNA): TGTGCCAGCAGCTTAACTAGCGGGATAATGAAGAACACCGGGGAGCTGTTTTTT. As protein: CASSLTSGIMKNTGELFF.

The genes are TRBV7-2 and TRBJ2-3; the D is unclear. V was shortened by 9 bases and J by 1 base, with 14 bases between the two germline ends. Germline-derived CDR1 and CDR2 are SGHTA and FQGNSA. The CDR3 runs to 14 residues. The CDR3 reads CASRGSWGTDTQYF. CDR3 nucleotides: TGTGCCAGTCGCGGCAGCTGGGGCACAGATACGCAGTATTTT.

The rearrangement links TRBV6-4 to TRBJ2-1; the match to TRBD1 covers 11 bases. The CDR3 runs to 15 residues. Germline CDR1 MRHNA, CDR2 SNTAGT. V trimming: 5 bases; J trimming: 5 bases; junction bases outside the gene matches: 5. CDR3 residues: CASSLGTGGNNEQFF. CDR3 in DNA: TGTGCCAGCAGTCTCGGGACAGGGGGAAACAATGAGCAGTTCTTC.

This sequence joins TRBV5-1 and TRBJ2-5; 8 positions match TRBD1. The CDR3 extends over 16 amino acids. The germline V gene encodes CDR1 SGHRS and CDR2 YFSETQ. Trimming removed 5 bases from V and 2 bases from J; junction bases left unmatched: 11. CDR3 amino acids: CASRTSGGQIQETQYF. CDR3 sequence (DNA): TGCGCCAGCAGAACGTCAGGGGGCCAGATACAAGAGACCCAGTACTTC. The variable domain in full, completed from reference TRBV5-1 and TRBJ2-5, reads KAGVTQTPRYLIKTRGQQVTLSCSPISGHRSVSWYQQTPGQGLQFLFEYFSETQRNKGNFPGRFSGRQFSNSRSEMNVSTLELGDSALYLCASRTSGGQIQETQYFGPGTRLLVL.

The chain carries TRBV19 and TRBJ2-1, with TRBD2 matching over 9 bases. J gave up 2 bases and V 1 base, and 3 bases lay outside the gene matches. The V gene's germline CDR1 is LNHDA and CDR2 SQIVND (reference sequence). The CDR3 is made up of 16 amino acids. CDR3 nucleotide sequence: TGTGCCAGTAGTATAGCGGGCGGGAGGGCCTACAATGAGCAGTTCTTC. Translation gives CASSIAGGRAYNEQFF. Together with reference TRBV19 and TRBJ2-1, the CDR3 gives the full variable domain: DGGITQSPKYLFRKEGQNVTLSCEQNLNHDAMYWYRQDPGQGLRLIYYSQIVNDFQKGDIAEGYSVSREKKESFPLTVTSAQKNPTAFYLCASSIAGGRAYNEQFFGPGTRLTVL.

The chain links TRBV25-1 to TRBJ2-1; 7 nucleotides align to TRBD1. Germline CDR1 reads MGHDK; CDR2 reads SYGVNS. Trimming took 4 bases from V and 8 from J; bases not matched to a gene: 8. The CDR3 length is 14 residues. The CDR3 sequence is CASSGPGTVDEQFF. The CDR3 nucleotides read TGTGCCAGCAGTGGACCTGGGACAGTCGATGAGCAGTTCTTC.

This clone was picked up a small number of times. The V gene is TRBV4-1, the J gene TRBJ1-2, with 9 bases matching TRBD1. This CDR3 has 14 residues. With V trimmed by 0 bases and J by 8 bases, 4 bases remained unmatched. The germline V gene has CDR1 MGHRA and CDR2 YSYEKL. The CDR3 DNA follows: TGCGCCAGCAGCCAAGACGGACAGGGGCGAGGCTACACCTTC. Protein product: CASSQDGQGRGYTF.

The rearrangement joins TRBV2 to TRBJ1-5; 8 bases are shared with TRBD1. V shed 4 bases and J 6 bases; nucleotides not matched to a gene: 5. The CDR3 covers 14 residues. CDR1 SNHLY and CDR2 FYNNEI come from the germline V gene. Here the CDR3 DNA reads TGTGCCAGCAGTGGACAGGGGCTGGGTCAGCCCCAGCATTTT. Amino acid sequence: CASSGQGLGQPQHF.

The rearrangement links TRBV5-1 to TRBJ2-5, with 9 bases that match TRBD2. Germline V gene data show CDR1 as SGHRS and CDR2 as YFSETQ. With V trimmed by 1 base and J by 5 bases, 6 bases remained unmatched. This CDR3 contains 15 residues. The CDR3 DNA is TGCGCCAGCAGCTTGTCAGCGGGAGGCGGGGAGACCCAGTACTTC. Protein product: CASSLSAGGGETQYF. Filled out from reference TRBV5-1 and TRBJ2-5, the complete variable domain reads KAGVTQTPRYLIKTRGQQVTLSCSPISGHRSVSWYQQTPGQGLQFLFEYFSETQRNKGNFPGRFSGRQFSNSRSEMNVSTLELGDSALYLCASSLSAGGGETQYFGPGTRLLVL.

The V and J genes are TRBV7-3 and TRBJ1-1; D not certain. The CDR3 extends over 14 amino acids. CDR1 is SGHTA, CDR2 FQGTGA, per germline. Trimming removed 5 bases at V and 7 bases at J, with 17 bases between. Here the CDR3 reads CASSPSSAYGEAFF. CDR3 DNA sequence: TGTGCCAGCAGCCCGTCTTCTGCGTACGGTGAAGCTTTCTTT.

This chain connects TRBV11-2 to TRBJ2-7; D gene ambiguous. The CDR3 loop spans 13 amino acids. The germline V gene has CDR1 SGHAT and CDR2 FQNNGV. The V end lost 2 bases, the J end lost 1 base, and 6 bases lay between the germline ends. The CDR3 DNA sequence: TGTGCCAGCAGCTTACTAGTATCCTACGAGCAGTACTTC. Translated: CASSLLVSYEQYF.

This clone was picked up many times. The chain has TRBV19 and TRBJ2-7, with a tentative D call TRBD2 (5 bases). The CDR3 has 13 residues. V lost 0 bases to trimming and J lost 6 bases, with 9 bases between them. Germline V lookup: CDR1 LNHDA, CDR2 SQIVND (reference sequence). Written as DNA, the CDR3 is TGTGCCAGTAGTATAGAACGGGAAACCGAGCAGTACTTC. Translated, it gives CASSIERETEQYF. Supplemented by reference TRBV19 and TRBJ2-7, the full variable domain reads DGGITQSPKYLFRKEGQNVTLSCEQNLNHDAMYWYRQDPGQGLRLIYYSQIVNDFQKGDIAEGYSVSREKKESFPLTVTSAQKNPTAFYLCASSIERETEQYFGPGTRLTVT.

This clone was picked up a small number of times. The rearrangement uses TRBV3-1 (or the pseudogene TRBV3-2) and TRBJ2-7; TRBD2 matches at 9 bases. This CDR3 region has 12 residues. Trimming took 4 bases from V and 9 from J; bases not matched to a gene: 4. Germline CDR1 reads LGHDT; CDR2 reads YNNKEL (reference sequence). CDR3 nucleotides: TGTGCCAGCAGCCCGGAGCGGGAGGTGCAGTACTTC. Its protein product is CASSPEREVQYF.

The chain links TRBV9 to TRBJ2-7, with D tentatively TRBD1 (7 bases). This CDR3 contains 14 residues. Trimming removed 4 bases at V and 3 bases at J, with 14 bases between. Germline V gives CDR1 SGDLS, CDR2 YYNGEE. CDR3 loop: CASSPPGGLYEQYF. The CDR3 coding sequence is TGTGCCAGCAGCCCACCAGGGGGACTCTACGAGCAGTACTTC.

Notes on this clone: The identical CDR3 is also encoded by other nucleotide sequences in the sample. The chain uses TRBV3-1 (or the pseudogene TRBV3-2) and TRBJ2-3; D may be TRBD2 (6 bases). The CDR3 is 14 amino acids. V dropped 1 base and J dropped 6 bases, with 11 bases sitting between them. The germline CDR1 and CDR2 sequences are LGHDT and YNNKEL (reference sequence). CDR3 sequence (DNA): TGTGCCAGCAGCCAAGGACTAGTGACTGATACGCAGTATTTT. This codes for CASSQGLVTDTQYF.

J is TRBJ2-1 and V is TRBV3-1 (or the pseudogene TRBV3-2); 10 bases agree with TRBD2. The germline V gene has CDR1 LGHDT and CDR2 YNNKEL (reference sequence). The CDR3 contains 17 residues. After removal of 1 base from V and 7 bases from J, the junction contained 10 bases not matched to a gene. For the CDR3, the DNA is TGTGCCAGCAGCCAAGGGACTAGCGGTGGATCCCTAAATGAGCAGTTCTTC. Translation: CASSQGTSGGSLNEQFF.

The rearrangement uses TRBV15 and TRBJ2-2; tentatively, D is TRBD1 (5 bases). This CDR3 contains 14 residues. Per the germline V gene, CDR1 is LNHNV and CDR2 is YYDKDF (reference sequence). The V gene lost 2 bases and the J gene lost 1 base, with 5 bases spanning the gap. The CDR3 sequence: CATSRTGNTGELFF. CDR3 nucleotides: TGTGCCACCAGCAGAACAGGGAACACCGGGGAGCTGTTTTTT.

The chain couples TRBV3-1 (or the pseudogene TRBV3-2) to TRBJ2-5, with TRBD2 identical over 14 bases. CDR3 length: 18 residues. From germline, CDR1 is LGHDT and CDR2 YNNKEL (reference sequence). The J segment lost 3 bases and the V segment lost 2 bases, leaving 8 bases of the junction unmatched. The DNA of the CDR3 is TGTGCCAGCAGCCAACGACTAGCGGGAGGGCCCGGAGAAGAGACCCAGTACTTC. Protein: CASSQRLAGGPGEETQYF.

The rearrangement links TRBV7-2 to TRBJ2-1; TRBD2 is a possible D gene (6 bases). Trimming removed 0 bases at V and 4 bases at J, with 10 bases between. The CDR3 extends over 15 amino acids. CDR1 and CDR2 (germline): SGHTA, FQGNSA. CDR3 nucleotides: TGTGCCAGCAGCTTAGCCGGGAGTGGATACAATGAGCAGTTCTTC. Amino acids: CASSLAGSGYNEQFF.

The rearrangement uses TRBV24-1 and TRBJ1-2; maybe TRBD1 (5 bases). This CDR3 region has 13 residues. Trimming took off 1 base at V and 6 bases at J, with 8 bases between the two ends. CDR1 is KGHDR, CDR2 SFDVKD, per germline. The CDR3 reads CATSDLRGDGYTF. The CDR3, as DNA: TGTGCCACCAGTGATTTAAGGGGTGATGGCTACACCTTC.

This clone appeared a single time. V and J are TRBV7-9 and TRBJ2-1; 9 bases map to TRBD1. Looked up from germline, CDR1 is SEHNR and CDR2 is FQNEAQ (reference sequence). Unmatched junction bases numbered 7, after V lost 4 bases and J lost 0 bases. This CDR3 spans 17 amino acids. The CDR3 loop is CASSSIGQGSSYNEQFF. CDR3 coding DNA: TGTGCCAGCAGCTCCATCGGACAGGGGAGCTCCTACAATGAGCAGTTCTTC.